One and the same sample provided the 17 T cell receptor beta chains below, sequenced in a study of blood T cell repertoires in COVID-19. Only in-frame clones appear in the TCRdb table, and some are missing; sequencing was by immunoSEQ multiplex PCR. The sample contains about 320,000 clones, 75% to 90% of which appear only once. The sample taken for sequencing was PBMCs or T cells enriched from blood (not recorded which). Every receptor here comes from a woman in her 30s who had been exposed to COVID-19.

The rearrangement joins TRBV3-1 (or the pseudogene TRBV3-2) to TRBJ2-7; TRBD1 is a possible D gene (7 bases). Trimming pared 4 bases from V and 2 bases from J, leaving 24 bases between. Germline V gene lookup returns CDR1 LGHDT and CDR2 YNNKEL (reference sequence). The CDR3 runs to 18 residues. The DNA of the CDR3 is TGTGCCAGCAGCCTACGGCGTGGCGGGACAGCGAATACCTACGAGCAGTACTTC. Protein product: CASSLRRGGTANTYEQYF.

This sequence joins TRBV14 and TRBJ1-2; no clear D. V lost 0 bases and J lost 6, with 14 bases in between. The CDR3 runs 15 residues. Germline values: CDR1 SGHDN, CDR2 FVKESK. The CDR3 loop reads CASSQDYSGRNGYTF. In nucleotides, the CDR3 is TGTGCCAGCAGCCAAGATTACTCAGGTCGGAATGGCTACACCTTC.

This chain uses TRBV19 with TRBJ2-7, with unresolved D. The germline V and J ends were trimmed by 3 bases and 3 bases, with 9 bases remaining between them. Germline CDR1 LNHDA, CDR2 SQIVND (reference sequence). This CDR3 spans 13 amino acids. In nucleotides, the CDR3 is TGTGCCAGTAGTATTGGCCTAGTCTACGAGCAGTACTTC. Translation gives CASSIGLVYEQYF.

The CDR3 here is CATSDPNQPQHF. CDR3 sequence (DNA): TGTGCCACCAGTGACCCGAATCAGCCCCAGCATTTT. This chain links TRBV24-1 with TRBJ1-5; the D is unclear. V lost 4 bases, J lost 4 bases, and 4 bases lay in between. The CDR3 loop spans 12 amino acids. Germline V CDR1 and CDR2: KGHDR, SFDVKD.

The chain has TRBV30 and TRBJ2-5; tentative D call: TRBD1 (5 bases). The germline V gene has CDR1 GTSNPN and CDR2 SVGIG (reference sequence). V was trimmed by 2 bases and J by 4 bases, leaving 11 bases between them. The CDR3 consists of 13 residues. This CDR3 reads CAWSRQRGETQYF. CDR3 nucleotide sequence: TGTGCCTGGAGTAGACAGCGAGGAGAGACCCAGTACTTC. Full variable domain (remainder filled in from reference TRBV30 and TRBJ2-5): SQTIHQWPATLVQPVGSPLSLECTVEGTSNPNLYWYRQAAGRGLQLLFYSVGIGQISSEVPQNLSASRPQDRQFILSSKKLLLSDSGFYLCAWSRQRGETQYFGPGTRLLVL.

The chain couples TRBV11-2 to TRBJ1-4, with TRBD1 matching over 11 bases. The length of the CDR3 is 16 residues. Germline V gives CDR1 SGHAT, CDR2 FQNNGV. Trimming cost V 6 bases and J 6 bases; bases outside gene matches: 9. Here the CDR3 DNA reads TGTGCCAGCAGACCCCGGGACAGGGGGGAGGATGAAAAACTGTTTTTT. Translation: CASRPRDRGEDEKLFF.

This clone has just a few counts. The J gene is TRBJ1-2, the V gene TRBV4-2; 10 bases map to TRBD1. This CDR3 is 14 amino acids long. V lost 4 bases to trimming and J lost 4 bases; unmatched junction nucleotides: 3. CDR1 and CDR2 from the germline V gene are LGHNA and YNFKEQ. CDR3 loop: CASSPGTGAYGYTF. The CDR3 region has the DNA TGTGCCAGCAGCCCCGGGACAGGGGCCTATGGCTACACCTTC.

The gene calls are TRBV12-2 and TRBJ1-2; no check of the table's D call, TRBD1, against the DNA was made. TRBV12-2 is a pseudogene. The CDR3 consists of 16 residues. The CDR3 DNA reads TGTGCAAGTCGCTTAGCGCTGTCAGGGATTAACTATGGCTACACCTTC. Its translation is CASRLALSGINYGYTF.

J is TRBJ2-1 and V is TRBV4-2, with 11 bases aligning to TRBD1. V lost 0 bases and J lost 3; bases outside the gene matches: 1. This CDR3 has 16 residues. CDR1 is LGHNA, CDR2 YNFKEQ, per germline. The CDR3 DNA reads TGTGCCAGCAGCCAAGATGGGACAGGGGGCTACAATGAGCAGTTCTTC. Its protein product is CASSQDGTGGYNEQFF.

Of note for this clone: The junction departs from the called germline gene at one end, perhaps through a read error. The chain combines TRBV6-2 or TRBV6-3 with TRBJ2-2, with TRBD1 identical over 8 bases. Germline CDR1 is MNHEY and CDR2 is SVGEGT. The CDR3 has 14 amino acids. CDR3 sequence (DNA): TGTGCCAGCAGTTACGGGCAGGGGGCAGGGGAACTGTTTTTT. Translation: CASSYGQGAGELFF.

The chain is built from TRBV28 and TRBJ2-7, with unresolved D. V dropped 8 bases and J dropped 0 bases, with 14 bases sitting between them. CDR3 length: 14 residues. From germline, CDR1 is MDHEN and CDR2 SYDVKM. The CDR3 coding sequence is TGTGCCAGCCAAAGCCCCCCAGGCTCCTACGAGCAGTACTTC. It specifies CASQSPPGSYEQYF.

CDR3 residues: CASSVMSGRGTGELFF. The CDR3 nucleotides read TGTGCCAGCAGCGTAATGAGCGGGAGGGGAACCGGGGAGCTGTTTTTT. The chain recombines TRBV9 with TRBJ2-2, with 10 bases identical to TRBD2. J lost 5 bases, V lost 1 base, and 5 bases had no gene match. CDR1 SGDLS and CDR2 YYNGEE come from the germline V gene. The length of the CDR3 is 16 residues.

The rearrangement uses TRBV18 and TRBJ2-1, with TRBD1 identical over 7 bases. CDR3 size: 16 residues. Germline values: CDR1 KGHSH, CDR2 LQKENI. V dropped 3 bases and J dropped 8; count of bases not matched to a gene: 13. CDR3 sequence: CASSPDLGRGYYEQFF. As DNA, the CDR3 is TGTGCCAGCTCACCTGACCTTGGCAGGGGGTATTATGAGCAGTTCTTC.

V and J are TRBV28 and TRBJ1-2; 9 nucleotides align to TRBD1. Germline V gives CDR1 MDHEN, CDR2 SYDVKM. J lost 6 bases, V lost 6 bases, and 5 bases had no gene match. This CDR3 contains 13 residues. This chain's CDR3 is CASSPDRGHGYTF. The CDR3 DNA follows: TGTGCCAGCAGCCCGGACAGGGGCCATGGCTACACCTTC.

CDR3 nucleotides: TGTGCCAGCAGTGATGGCCAGAACACTGAAGCTTTCTTT. Amino acids: CASSDGQNTEAFF. The chain couples TRBV2 to TRBJ1-1, with D unclear. Trimming removed 3 bases at V and 1 base at J, with 6 bases between. The CDR3 consists of 13 residues. CDR1 and CDR2 from the germline V gene are SNHLY and FYNNEI.

Only one count was recorded for this clone. The genes are TRBV6-5 and TRBJ1-6; D call uncertain. Trimming shortened V by 1 base and J by 7 bases, and 8 bases separated the two germline ends. The CDR3 extends over 14 amino acids. Germline values: CDR1 MNHEY, CDR2 SVGAGI. CDR3: CASSYYLNNSPLHF. In DNA form, the CDR3 reads TGTGCCAGCAGTTACTACCTAAACAATTCACCCCTCCACTTT.

The rearrangement joins TRBV9 to TRBJ2-3, with 7 bases that match TRBD2. The CDR3 consists of 16 residues. Looked up from germline, CDR1 is SGDLS and CDR2 is YYNGEE. With V trimmed by 2 bases and J by 0 bases, 6 bases remained unmatched. This CDR3 is CASSVQSGTSTDTQYF. The CDR3 DNA is TGTGCCAGCAGCGTCCAAAGCGGGACCAGCACAGATACGCAGTATTTT.